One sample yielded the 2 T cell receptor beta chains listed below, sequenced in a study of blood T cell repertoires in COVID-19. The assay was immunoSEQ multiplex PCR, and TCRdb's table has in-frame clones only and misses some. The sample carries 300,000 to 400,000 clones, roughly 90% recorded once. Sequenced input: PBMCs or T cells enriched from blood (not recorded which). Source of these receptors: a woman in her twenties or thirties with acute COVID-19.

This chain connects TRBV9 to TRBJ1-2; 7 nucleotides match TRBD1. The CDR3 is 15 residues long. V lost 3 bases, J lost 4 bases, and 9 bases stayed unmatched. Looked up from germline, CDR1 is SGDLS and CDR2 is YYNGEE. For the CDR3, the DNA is TGTGCCAGCAGCGCCTTTCCGGGACAGTTCTATGGCTACACCTTC. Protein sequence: CASSAFPGQFYGYTF.

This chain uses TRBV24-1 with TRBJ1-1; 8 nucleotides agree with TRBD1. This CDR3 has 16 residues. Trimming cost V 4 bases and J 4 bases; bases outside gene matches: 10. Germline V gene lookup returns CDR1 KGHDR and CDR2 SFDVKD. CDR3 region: CATSDYRQGQVTEAFF. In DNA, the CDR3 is TGTGCCACCAGTGACTACAGACAGGGGCAGGTCACTGAAGCTTTCTTT.